This T cell receptor (beta chain) is drawn from a study of T cell changes during pregnancy in multiple sclerosis. The CDR3 loop spans 14 amino acids. The V gene end was trimmed by 2 bases and the J gene end by 8 bases; junction bases not matched to a gene: 8. In germline, CDR1 is SNHLY, CDR2 FYNNEI. Produced via immunoSEQ multiplex PCR; TCRdb's table is partial and in-frame only. The sample yields about 57,000 clones, more than 90% seen once. This clone occurred a few times. V is TRBV2 and J is TRBJ2-7, with TRBD1 matching over 8 bases. The sequences come from CD4+ T cells from peripheral blood mononuclear cells, collected before pregnancy. The TCR comes from a female donor with multiple sclerosis, enrolled in a pregnancy study. CDR3 nucleotides: TGTGCCAGCAGTGAATTGGGGCAGGGGGCGAAGCAGTACTTC. Protein product: CASSELGQGAKQYF.